Following are 4 T cell receptor beta chains from one sample sequenced in a study of shared clonotypes between healthy human individuals. Data came from immunoSEQ multiplex PCR; TCRdb stores just in-frame clones and leaves some out. The sample holds about a million clones, around 75% seen once. Input material: memory CD4+ T cells sorted from blood. Subset described: CD45RA-negative fraction. These receptors were obtained from a man aged 18 to 29 in good health.

The V call is TRBV30, the J call TRBJ1-6, with TRBD1 as a possible D gene (6 bases). The germline V gene has CDR1 GTSNPN and CDR2 SVGIG (reference sequence). V was cut by 2 bases and J by 9 bases, with 11 bases left in between. The CDR3 has 13 residues. The chain's CDR3 is CAWSTGGGSPLHF. The CDR3 DNA reads as TGTGCCTGGAGTACGGGGGGCGGTTCACCCCTCCACTTT.

This chain joins TRBV4-3 and TRBJ2-7, with TRBD2 identical over 11 bases. Germline V gene sequence: CDR1 LGHNA, CDR2 YSLEER. The V gene end was trimmed by 0 bases and the J gene end by 2 bases; junction bases not matched to a gene: 6. The length of the CDR3 is 17 residues. CDR3 protein: CASSQEIAGGTAYEQYF. In nucleotides, the CDR3 is TGCGCCAGCAGCCAAGAAATAGCGGGAGGGACCGCCTACGAGCAGTACTTC.

This chain uses TRBV7-9 with TRBJ2-3; 15 bases are a match to TRBD2. The ends lost 6 bases at V and 1 base at J; junction bases unmatched: 5. Germline CDR1 and CDR2: SEHNR and FQNEAQ (reference sequence). CDR3 length: 17 residues. The CDR3: CASSSGLAGGRTDTQYF. Written as DNA, the CDR3 is TGTGCCAGCAGTTCTGGACTAGCGGGGGGGCGCACAGATACGCAGTATTTT.

Here the CDR3 reads CASSPPGAALYGYTF. Written as DNA, the CDR3 is TGTGCCAGCAGCCCCCCGGGCGCGGCTCTCTATGGCTACACCTTC. The chain is built from TRBV7-9 and TRBJ1-2; no reliable D call. The V end lost 5 bases, the J end lost 4 bases, and 17 bases lay between the germline ends. Germline values: CDR1 SEHNR, CDR2 FQNEAQ (reference sequence). This CDR3 contains 15 residues. Full variable domain (missing parts from reference TRBV7-9 and TRBJ1-2): DTGVSQNPRHKITKRGQNVTFRCDPISEHNRLYWYRQTLGQGPEFLTYFQNEAQLEKSRLLSDRFSAERPKGSFSTLEIQRTEQGDSAMYLCASSPPGAALYGYTFGSGTRLTVV.